This TCR beta chain was sequenced in a study of T cell responses to AZD1222 COVID-19 vaccine. Worth noting for this clone: Antigen specificity is unknown.

Findings and caveats of the study: At baseline, just five or six AZD1222 recipients tested seropositive.

Generated by immunoSEQ multiplex PCR, the TCRdb table keeps only in-frame clones and is missing some. The sample consists of 150,000 to 200,000 clones, 80% to 95% of them appearing once. The material was peripheral blood, obtained 28 days after the second AZD1222 dose. The TCR originated in an adult who received the AZD1222 COVID-19 vaccine.

As DNA, the CDR3 is TGTGCCAGCAGTGTGGACAGGAACTATGGCTACACCTTC. This encodes CASSVDRNYGYTF. V usage is TRBV2 and J usage is TRBJ1-2; TRBD1 agrees at 7 bases. This CDR3 has 13 residues. Germline V lookup: CDR1 SNHLY, CDR2 FYNNEI. V lost 4 bases and J lost 2; bases outside the gene matches: 1. Filled out from reference TRBV2 and TRBJ1-2, the complete variable domain reads EPEVTQTPSHQVTQMGQEVILRCVPISNHLYFYWYRQILGQKVEFLVSFYNNEISEKSEIFDDQFSVERPDGSNFTLKIRSTKLEDSAMYFCASSVDRNYGYTFGSGTRLTVV.